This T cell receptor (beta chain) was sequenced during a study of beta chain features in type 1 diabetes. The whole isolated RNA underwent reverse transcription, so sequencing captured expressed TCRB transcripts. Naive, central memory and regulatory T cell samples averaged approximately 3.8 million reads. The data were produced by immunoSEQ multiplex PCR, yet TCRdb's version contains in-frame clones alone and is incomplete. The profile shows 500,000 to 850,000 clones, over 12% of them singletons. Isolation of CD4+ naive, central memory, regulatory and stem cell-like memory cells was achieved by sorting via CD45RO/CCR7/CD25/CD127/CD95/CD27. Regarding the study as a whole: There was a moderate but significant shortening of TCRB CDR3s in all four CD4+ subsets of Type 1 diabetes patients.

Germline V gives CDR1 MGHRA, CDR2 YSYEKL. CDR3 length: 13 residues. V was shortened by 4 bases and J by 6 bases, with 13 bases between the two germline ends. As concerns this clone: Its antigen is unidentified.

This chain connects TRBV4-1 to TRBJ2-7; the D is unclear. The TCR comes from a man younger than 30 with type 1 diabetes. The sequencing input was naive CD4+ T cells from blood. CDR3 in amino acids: CASSRTGLREQYF. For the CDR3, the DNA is TGCGCCAGCAGCCGGACGGGCCTCCGCGAGCAGTACTTC.